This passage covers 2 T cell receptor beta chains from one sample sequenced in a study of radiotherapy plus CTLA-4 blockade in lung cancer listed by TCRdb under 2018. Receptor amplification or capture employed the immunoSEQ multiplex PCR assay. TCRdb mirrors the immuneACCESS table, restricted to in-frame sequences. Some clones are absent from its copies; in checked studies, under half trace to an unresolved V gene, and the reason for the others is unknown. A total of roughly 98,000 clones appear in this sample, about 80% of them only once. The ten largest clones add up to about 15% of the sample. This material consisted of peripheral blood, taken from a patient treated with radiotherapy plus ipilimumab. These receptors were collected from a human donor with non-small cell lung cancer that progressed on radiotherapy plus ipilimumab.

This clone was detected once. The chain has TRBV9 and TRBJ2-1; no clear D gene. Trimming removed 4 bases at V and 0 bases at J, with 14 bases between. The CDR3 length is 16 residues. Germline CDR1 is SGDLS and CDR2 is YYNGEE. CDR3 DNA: TGTGCCAGCAGCCCCCTGGCCCGAGGCTCCTACAATGAGCAGTTCTTC. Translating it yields CASSPLARGSYNEQFF.

For the CDR3, the DNA is TGTGCCAGCAGTACCGGACAGCCGAACACTGAAGCTTTCTTT. It is translated as CASSTGQPNTEAFF. V is TRBV2 and J is TRBJ1-1, with D possibly TRBD1 on 6 matching bases. The CDR3 extends over 14 amino acids. Germline loops: CDR1 SNHLY, CDR2 FYNNEI. Deletions cut 5 bases from V and 1 base from J, with 11 bases between.